A single sample gave rise to the 30 T cell receptor beta chains below, sequenced in a study of response to subunit inactivated influenza vaccine (dated by TCRdb to 2017 to 2018). Preparation of the library involved RT-PCR. Sequencing used an Illumina HiSeq 2500. TCRdb took the public reads, trimmed them with fastp at Q25, ran MiXCR for clone calling and kept in-frame beta chains. Each entry merges the rows of one CDR3 protein and shows their most common DNA and genes. In all, the sample holds fewer than 800,000 distinct CDR3 sequences, and 15% to 19% of those were seen once. The ten largest clones represent approximately 10% of the sample. Specimen: PBMCs from blood, collected roughly 13 days after vaccination. The receptors derive from a man aged 50 to 60 who received an inactivated influenza vaccine. Donor details come from another sample of the same person, matched by shared clones.

This clonotype was found many times. V usage is TRBV7-2 and J usage is TRBJ1-1; D unclear. The germline V gene encodes CDR1 SGHTA and CDR2 FQGNSA. V shed 5 bases and J shed 2 bases, with 15 bases lying between them. This CDR3 region has 15 residues. The CDR3 loop is CASSPVTGRNTEAFF. In nucleotides, the CDR3 is TGTGCCAGCAGCCCCGTAACTGGGAGAAACACTGAAGCTTTCTTT.

This clonotype was counted a few times. The V gene is TRBV2, the J gene TRBJ2-1; 9 nucleotides match TRBD2. Trimming cost V 1 base and J 8 bases; bases outside gene matches: 0. CDR1 and CDR2 (germline): SNHLY, FYNNEI. The CDR3 extends over 13 amino acids. The chain's CDR3 is CASSEGGRDEQFF. In nucleotides, the CDR3 is TGTGCCAGCAGTGAAGGCGGGAGGGATGAGCAGTTCTTC.

This clonotype appeared a few times. The J gene is TRBJ1-4, the V gene TRBV5-1, with no clear D. Trimming took 5 bases from V and 8 from J, leaving 22 bases between them. Germline loops: CDR1 SGHRS, CDR2 YFSETQ. This CDR3 is 16 amino acids long. The CDR3 DNA reads TGCGCCAGCAGAGAGATCCCAACTAATCGATGGGAAAAACTGTTTTTT. Translation: CASREIPTNRWEKLFF.

The chain is built from TRBV18 and TRBJ2-1, with D hard to call. Germline CDR1 and CDR2: KGHSH and LQKENI. The CDR3 length is 13 residues. V dropped 3 bases and J dropped 5 bases, with 8 bases sitting between them. The DNA for the CDR3 is TGTGCCAGCTCACCGAAAACTGACAATGAGCAGTTCTTC. Amino acids: CASSPKTDNEQFF.

This clonotype showed up just a few times. This chain uses TRBV9 with TRBJ2-7, with 9 bases fitting TRBD2. Germline lookup yields CDR1 SGDLS and CDR2 YYNGEE. Losses at the gene ends were 0 bases for V and 3 bases for J; bases not matched to a gene: 4. The CDR3 runs 15 residues. This chain's CDR3 is CASSVDPSGIYEQYF. The CDR3 DNA reads as TGTGCCAGCAGCGTAGACCCTAGCGGGATCTACGAGCAGTACTTC.

The chain employs TRBV6-5 and TRBJ1-2; D is unresolved. The CDR3 length is 14 residues. CDR1 and CDR2 from the germline V gene are MNHEY and SVGAGI. V was pared by 0 bases and J by 13 bases, with 18 bases between. The CDR3 sequence: CASSYSLQPRTSTF. CDR3 DNA: TGTGCCAGCAGTTACTCGTTACAGCCTAGAACAAGCACCTTC.

V usage is TRBV18 and J usage is TRBJ1-1; the D is unclear. The V end lost 1 base, the J end lost 3 bases, and 18 bases lay between the germline ends. Germline values: CDR1 KGHSH, CDR2 LQKENI. This CDR3 comprises 17 residues. DNA for the CDR3: TGTGCCAGCTCACCACGTGGGAGCGTAGGGAGAGACACTGAAGCTTTCTTT. It translates to CASSPRGSVGRDTEAFF.

This chain uses TRBV20-1 with TRBJ2-7, with 13 bases identical to TRBD2. This CDR3 is 14 amino acids long. J lost 7 bases, V lost 6 bases, and 9 bases had no gene match. The germline V gene has CDR1 DFQATT and CDR2 SNEGSKA (reference sequence). Here the CDR3 DNA reads TGCAGTGCCGCCGGACTAGCGGGAGTTAGGGAGCAGTACTTC. It specifies CSAAGLAGVREQYF.

This clonotype was seen a few times. The chain employs TRBV18 and TRBJ2-4; 7 bases match TRBD1. The V segment lost 0 bases and the J segment 9 bases; nucleotides outside the gene matches: 2. Germline V gene lookup returns CDR1 KGHSH and CDR2 LQKENI. The CDR3 runs 13 residues. DNA of the CDR3: TGTGCCAGCTCACCACCAGGGGGCGGCATTCAGTACTTC. This codes for CASSPPGGGIQYF.

This clonotype was detected only once. The chain combines TRBV29-1 with TRBJ2-5, with TRBD1 as a possible D gene (5 bases). CDR1 is SQVTM, CDR2 ANQGSEA, per germline. V lost 1 base, J lost 4 bases, and 10 bases lay in between. The CDR3 has 13 residues. The CDR3 sequence is CSVEVPGLETQYF. In nucleotides, the CDR3 is TGCAGCGTTGAAGTCCCAGGGTTAGAGACCCAGTACTTC.

V usage is TRBV20-1 and J usage is TRBJ2-5, with TRBD1 as a possible D gene (5 bases). Between the trimmed V and J ends, which lost 5 bases and 2 bases, there was a span of 12 bases. The CDR3 extends over 13 amino acids. Germline lookup yields CDR1 DFQATT and CDR2 SNEGSKA (reference sequence). In DNA, the CDR3 is TGCAGTGCTCCGTTGCAGGGACAAGAGACCCAGTACTTC. It translates to CSAPLQGQETQYF.

The CDR3 region is CAIRYRGGADTQYF. CDR3 nucleotides: TGTGCCATCAGATATCGCGGGGGGGCCGATACGCAGTATTTT. This rearrangement joins TRBV10-3 to TRBJ2-3; TRBD2 matches at 9 bases. The junction had 7 bases not matched to a gene; V was cut back by 6 bases and J by 6 bases. The CDR3 totals 14 residues. Germline assignment: CDR1 ENHRY and CDR2 SYGVKD.

In this sample, this clonotype turned up many times. This chain joins TRBV20-1 and TRBJ2-7; TRBD2 aligns across 8 bases. The CDR3 is made up of 15 amino acids. With 4 bases clipped from V and 1 base from J, the junction kept 9 bases outside the gene matches. CDR1 is DFQATT and CDR2 is SNEGSKA in the germline V gene (reference sequence). This CDR3 is CSANLLGGRSYEQYF. The CDR3 bases are TGCAGTGCTAACCTCCTGGGCGGGAGGTCCTACGAGCAGTACTTC.

V usage is TRBV30 and J usage is TRBJ1-3; no clear D gene. The germline CDR1 and CDR2 sequences are GTSNPN and SVGIG (reference sequence). There are 16 residues in the CDR3. V lost 1 base and J lost 4, with 17 bases in between. The chain's CDR3 is CAWSAMGPRLGNTIYF. In nucleotides, the CDR3 is TGTGCCTGGAGTGCGATGGGTCCTAGACTGGGAAACACCATATATTTT.

This clonotype was detected many times. The V gene is TRBV5-1, the J gene TRBJ1-5; D remains ambiguous. The germline CDR1 and CDR2 sequences are SGHRS and YFSETQ. The CDR3 loop spans 15 amino acids. Trimming pared 0 bases from V and 1 base from J, leaving 8 bases between. Written as DNA, the CDR3 is TGCGCCAGCAGCTTGGGCTATGAGAGCAATCAGCCCCAGCATTTT. Residues: CASSLGYESNQPQHF.

The chain uses TRBV5-5 and TRBJ2-5; 9 bases line up with TRBD1. V was pared by 6 bases and J by 5 bases, with 11 bases of the junction left unmatched. The CDR3 is 15 residues long. Germline CDR1 is SGHKS and CDR2 is YYEKEE (reference sequence). The CDR3 region has the DNA TGTGCCAGCAACGCCCGGGGACAGGGTAGGGAGACCCAGTACTTC. Its protein product is CASNARGQGRETQYF.

This clonotype was observed a few times. This chain links TRBV6-5 with TRBJ2-5; tentatively, D is TRBD2 (6 bases). V lost 0 bases to trimming and J lost 5 bases, with 16 bases between them. Germline lookup yields CDR1 MNHEY and CDR2 SVGAGI. CDR3 length: 16 residues. The CDR3 is CASSYSPQPGGETQYF. The CDR3 DNA reads as TGTGCCAGCAGTTACTCCCCACAGCCAGGAGGGGAGACCCAGTACTTC.

DNA of the CDR3: TGCAGTGCCCCTAGGTGGGGAGATCTTCAAGAGACCCAGTACTTC. Translated: CSAPRWGDLQETQYF. This sequence joins TRBV20-1 and TRBJ2-5; perhaps TRBD2 as D (5 bases). Germline V gene sequence: CDR1 DFQATT, CDR2 SNEGSKA (reference sequence). Between the trimmed V and J ends, which lost 6 bases and 2 bases, there was a span of 19 bases. The CDR3 extends over 15 amino acids.

DNA of the CDR3: TGTGCCAGCGGAGGGGCAGGGAAACAGCCCCAGCATTTT. It yields the protein CASGGAGKQPQHF. The chain uses TRBV6-2 or TRBV6-3 and TRBJ1-5; D is perhaps TRBD1 (5 bases). The CDR3 consists of 13 residues. CDR1 and CDR2 from the germline V gene are MNHEY and SVGEGT. V lost 8 bases and J lost 7, with 15 bases in between.

Comments on this clonotype: Germline is not matched at one junction end, which may reflect a read error. This chain uses TRBV28 with TRBJ1-3, with TRBD1 matching 7 bases. In germline, CDR1 is MDHEN, CDR2 SYDVKM. The CDR3 length is 16 residues. CDR3 in amino acids: CASSSPRDSAGNTIYF. For the CDR3, the DNA is TGTGCCAGCAGTTCCCCCCGGGACAGCGCTGGGAACACCATATATTTT.

CDR3 in amino acids: CASSILRGTSGTDDIQYF. In DNA form, the CDR3 reads TGTGCCAGCAGCATACTCAGGGGGACTAGCGGGACCGATGACATTCAGTACTTC. This chain links TRBV7-8 with TRBJ2-4; 13 nucleotides line up with TRBD2. After removal of 5 bases from V and 8 bases from J, the junction contained 15 bases not matched to a gene. The CDR3 sequence is 18 residues long. The V gene's germline CDR1 is SGHVS and CDR2 FQNEAQ.

This rearrangement joins TRBV29-1 to TRBJ2-1; D uncertain. The V gene's germline CDR1 is SQVTM and CDR2 ANQGSEA. This CDR3 is built from 12 residues. The ends were cut back, 6 bases at V and 7 bases at J, with 13 bases in the middle. For the CDR3, the DNA is TGCAGCGTCCCCGCCCCCACAAATGAGCAGTTCTTC. Translating gives CSVPAPTNEQFF.

This clonotype was detected only a few times. The J gene is TRBJ2-3, the V gene TRBV5-6, with 10 nucleotides matching TRBD1. With V trimmed by 4 bases and J by 4 bases, 6 bases remained unmatched. The CDR3 is made up of 15 amino acids. Germline assignment: CDR1 SGHDT and CDR2 YYEEEE. CDR3 region: CASSAGTGDPDTQYF. CDR3 DNA sequence: TGTGCCAGCAGCGCCGGGACAGGGGACCCAGATACGCAGTATTTT.

The sample holds a few counts of this clonotype. The chain carries TRBV6-5 and TRBJ2-1, with 8 bases matching TRBD1. Germline CDR1 is MNHEY and CDR2 is SVGAGI. Trimming at V came to 4 bases and at J to 7 bases, leaving 9 bases not matched to a gene. CDR3 length: 15 residues. DNA for the CDR3: TGTGCCAGCAGTTTGTGGACAGGGTCCGGGAATGAGCAGTTCTTC. This gives the protein CASSLWTGSGNEQFF.

This clonotype occurred many times. The chain joins TRBV12-3 or TRBV12-4 to TRBJ2-2; 10 bases align to TRBD1. J gave up 4 bases and V 1 base, and 0 bases lay outside the gene matches. This CDR3 comprises 15 residues. In nucleotides, the CDR3 is TGTGCCAGCAGTTTAGGGACAGGGGGCACCGGGGAGCTGTTTTTT. It specifies CASSLGTGGTGELFF.

V usage is TRBV5-4 and J usage is TRBJ2-1; D remains ambiguous. This CDR3 contains 14 residues. Germline V gives CDR1 SGHNT, CDR2 YYREEE (reference sequence). Trimming took off 3 bases at V and 2 bases at J, with 9 bases between the two ends. As DNA, the CDR3 is TGTGCCAGCAGCTCTGGGCTCCCCTACAATGAGCAGTTCTTC. This translates into CASSSGLPYNEQFF. Full variable domain (missing parts from reference TRBV5-4 and TRBJ2-1): ETGVTQSPTHLIKTRGQQVTLRCSSQSGHNTVSWYQQALGQGPQFIFQYYREEENGRGNFPPRFSGLQFPNYSSELNVNALELDDSALYLCASSSGLPYNEQFFGPGTRLTVL.

V usage is TRBV5-1 and J usage is TRBJ2-1; a possible D gene is TRBD2 (6 bases). Between the trimmed V and J ends, which lost 6 bases and 0 bases, there was a span of 13 bases. The CDR3 length is 15 residues. Germline values: CDR1 SGHRS, CDR2 YFSETQ. This CDR3 is CASNSGRPSYNEQFF. CDR3 DNA: TGCGCCAGCAACTCAGGGAGGCCCTCCTACAATGAGCAGTTCTTC. Drawing the rest from reference TRBV5-1 and TRBJ2-1, the complete variable domain is KAGVTQTPRYLIKTRGQQVTLSCSPISGHRSVSWYQQTPGQGLQFLFEYFSETQRNKGNFPGRFSGRQFSNSRSEMNVSTLELGDSALYLCASNSGRPSYNEQFFGPGTRLTVL.

The CDR3 here is CASSLAGGGTANEKLFF. The CDR3, as DNA: TGCGCCAGCAGCTTGGCAGGTGGCGGGACAGCAAATGAAAAACTGTTTTTT. This chain uses TRBV5-1 with TRBJ1-4; 7 nucleotides agree with TRBD1. Germline CDR1 SGHRS, CDR2 YFSETQ. V shed 0 bases, J shed 5 bases, and the junction held 10 bases outside the gene matches. The CDR3 runs 17 residues.

The chain links TRBV6-5 to TRBJ2-3; weak D call: TRBD2 (5 bases). Per germline, CDR1 MNHEY and CDR2 SVGAGI. The CDR3 has 15 residues. Trimming took 2 bases from V and 3 from J, leaving 12 bases between them. The CDR3 spells CASSYRTPPTDTQYF. CDR3 DNA: TGTGCCAGCAGTTACCGGACTCCCCCAACAGATACGCAGTATTTT.

This clonotype was found many times. The rearrangement links TRBV29-1 to TRBJ2-7; 7 bases are a match to TRBD2. The CDR3 spans 13 residues. The germline CDR1 and CDR2 sequences are SQVTM and ANQGSEA. CDR3 amino acids: CSTQRDPLAEQYF. CDR3 DNA: TGCAGTACCCAGCGGGACCCCCTTGCCGAGCAGTACTTC.